A single sample gave rise to the 7 T cell receptor beta chains below, sequenced in a study of regulatory T cells in long-lasting Graves disease. Time point defined: newly diagnosed GD, antithyroid drugs for less than 3 months. PBMCs were the source of the RNA used for TCR sequencing. Investigators prepared the TCR beta libraries by applying iRepertoire HTBI primers and Arm-PCR of CDR3 regions. TCRdb re-analysed the multiplex PCR reads in MiXCR, keeping a single row per CDR3 protein. The sample lists about 540,000 distinct CDR3 sequences, approximately 12% seen once, with about 9.1% in the top ten. The same specimen was also included in a second study, on T cells in Graves' hyperthyroidism and ophthalmopathy.

Sequencing was performed on peripheral blood mononuclear cells (PBMCs), taken at new diagnosis, from a patient treated with antithyroid drugs. These receptors all come from a man aged 25-45 years with Graves disease.

There are many counts of this clonotype. The chain is built from TRBV29-1 and TRBJ1-5, with D uncertain. This CDR3 is built from 13 residues. The germline V and J ends were trimmed by 0 bases and 7 bases, with 10 bases remaining between them. CDR1 and CDR2 (germline): SQVTM, ANQGSEA. The CDR3 nucleotides are TGCAGCGTTGAAGAAGTCGGCGGCCAGCCCCAGCATTTT. It encodes CSVEEVGGQPQHF.

For this clonotype: A much larger clone sits a single nucleotide away, making a read error possible. The J gene is TRBJ2-6, the V gene TRBV24-1; tentative D call: TRBD1 (5 bases). The V gene's germline CDR1 is KGHDR and CDR2 SFDVKD. This CDR3 region has 17 residues. CDR3 coding DNA: TGTGCCACCAGTGAGGACCGAGACAGCTCTGGGGCCAACGCCCTGACTTTC. Its protein product is CATSEDRDSSGANALTF.

This clonotype has at least ten counts. J is TRBJ2-7 and V is TRBV20-1; D could derive from TRBD1 or TRBD2 (6 bases each). The CDR3 extends over 13 amino acids. V lost 7 bases to trimming and J lost 0 bases, with 13 bases between them. Germline V lookup: CDR1 DFQATT, CDR2 SNEGSKA (reference sequence). CDR3 in amino acids: CSEGGPSSYEQYF. The CDR3, as DNA: TGCAGTGAAGGGGGGCCCAGCTCCTACGAGCAGTACTTC.

This clonotype showed up just a few times. The chain has TRBV5-1 and TRBJ2-5; D perhaps matches TRBD1 (6 bases). The CDR3 has 14 residues. CDR1 and CDR2 (germline): SGHRS, YFSETQ. Trimming cost V 4 bases and J 5 bases, with 15 bases left between them. The CDR3 sequence: CASSPSTGDETQYF. The CDR3 bases are TGCGCCAGCAGCCCCTCGACAGGAGACGAGACCCAGTACTTC.

The genes are TRBV3-1 and TRBJ2-7, with 9 nucleotides matching TRBD2. J lost 4 bases, V lost 3 bases, and 16 bases had no gene match. The germline gives CDR1 LGHDT, CDR2 YNNKEL (reference sequence). The CDR3 length is 18 residues. The CDR3, as DNA: TGTGCCAGCAGCCACTCTATTTGGCGGGAGGGCGGTGGATACGAGCAGTACTTC. It is translated as CASSHSIWREGGGYEQYF.

This clonotype was found many times. The gene calls are TRBV19 and TRBJ1-1, with D unclear. CDR1 is LNHDA and CDR2 is SQIVND in the germline V gene (reference sequence). The CDR3 runs to 17 residues. The ends were cut back, 7 bases at V and 0 bases at J, with 21 bases in the middle. The CDR3 sequence is CASNIMWVGVMNTEAFF. The CDR3 nucleotides read TGTGCCAGTAACATAATGTGGGTTGGAGTCATGAACACTGAAGCTTTCTTT.

CDR3 region: CASSLQGSSGELFF. The CDR3 region has the DNA TGTGCCAGCAGCTTGCAGGGAAGTTCGGGGGAGCTGTTTTTT. This rearrangement joins TRBV7-9 to TRBJ2-2; D may be TRBD1 (5 bases). Germline-derived CDR1 and CDR2 are SEHNR and FQNEAQ (reference sequence). V was trimmed by 3 bases and J by 8 bases, leaving 13 bases between them. The CDR3 is 14 residues long.